This T cell receptor (beta chain) originates from a study of tumor-infiltrating lymphocytes in primary liver carcinoma. Study at large: Through surgical resection, the patients' primary liver carcinoma was treated.

In addition to blood RNA drawn from unsorted whole blood, germline DNA was extracted. Notes on the study in general: It was tumor-adjacent and tumor-blood pairs that overlapped less than tumor region pairs did. Blood's top-250-clone fraction was significantly lower than that of tumors (p = 0.039).

To note about this clonotype: Antigen: not known.

Total RNA (roughly 0.45 ug) served as template for TCR beta cDNA synthesis primed by a constant-region primer. It was through three nested multiplex PCR rounds of slightly modified ARM-PCR that TCR beta libraries arose. Investigators reported that the first two PCR rounds, at roughly 10 cycles each, used TRBV1-TRBV30 forward primers with a C-beta reverse primer. A single record per CDR3 protein comes from TCRdb applying MiXCR to the multiplex PCR reads. Among about 320,000 distinct CDR3 sequences, about 62% were seen once, and the ten largest hold approximately 9.4%. Per germline, CDR1 MDHEN and CDR2 SYDVKM. CDR3 size: 14 residues. Trimming at V came to 11 bases and at J to 7 bases, leaving 13 bases not matched to a gene.

The V and J genes are TRBV28 and TRBJ2-1; the match to TRBD2 covers 8 bases. This TCR derives from a man in his forties with primary liver carcinoma and hepatitis B virus infection. Sequences were obtained from peripheral blood. The CDR3 DNA reads TGTGCCGGCCACCGGGAGGGCCGCCGGAATGAGCAGTTCTTC. Amino acids: CAGHREGRRNEQFF. Combining the CDR3 with reference TRBV28 and TRBJ2-1 gives the whole variable domain DVKVTQSSRYLVKRTGEKVFLECVQDMDHENMFWYRQDPGLGLRLIYFSYDVKMKEKGDIPEGYSVSREKKERFSLILESASTNQTSMYLCAGHREGRRNEQFFGPGTRLTVL.